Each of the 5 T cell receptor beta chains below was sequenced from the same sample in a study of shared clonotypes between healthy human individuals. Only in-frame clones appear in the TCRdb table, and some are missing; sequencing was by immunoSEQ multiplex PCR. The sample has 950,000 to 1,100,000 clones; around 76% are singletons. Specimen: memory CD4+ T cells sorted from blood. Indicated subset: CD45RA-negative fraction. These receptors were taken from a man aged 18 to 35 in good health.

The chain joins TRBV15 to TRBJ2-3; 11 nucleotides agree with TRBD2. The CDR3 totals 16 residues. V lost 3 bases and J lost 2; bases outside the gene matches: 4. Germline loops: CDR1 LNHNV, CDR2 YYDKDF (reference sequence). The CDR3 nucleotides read TGTGCCACCAGCAGGGCTAGCGGGGGGAACACAGATACGCAGTATTTT. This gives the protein CATSRASGGNTDTQYF.

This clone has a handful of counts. CDR3 DNA sequence: TGTGCCAGCAGCTTAGCGAGAAGAGGCAGTGGGCAGTACTTC. Its translation is CASSLARRGSGQYF. This chain links TRBV5-8 with TRBJ2-7; D unresolved. This CDR3 contains 14 residues. V was shortened by 2 bases and J by 9 bases, with 18 bases between the two germline ends. Germline V gene sequence: CDR1 SGHTS, CDR2 YDEGEE.

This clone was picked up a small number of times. CDR3 region: CASSSYQGQLQYF. DNA of the CDR3: TGTGCCAGCAGTTCCTATCAGGGACAGCTCCAGTACTTC. The chain couples TRBV6-5 to TRBJ2-5, with 7 bases matching TRBD1. The CDR3 totals 13 residues. Germline lookup yields CDR1 MNHEY and CDR2 SVGAGI. V shed 4 bases and J 10 bases; nucleotides not matched to a gene: 9.

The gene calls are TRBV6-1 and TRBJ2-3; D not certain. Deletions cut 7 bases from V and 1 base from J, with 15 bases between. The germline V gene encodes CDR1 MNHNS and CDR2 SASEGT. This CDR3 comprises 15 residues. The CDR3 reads CASIPGHLGTDTQYF. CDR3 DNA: TGTGCCAGCATCCCCGGGCACCTTGGCACAGATACGCAGTATTTT.

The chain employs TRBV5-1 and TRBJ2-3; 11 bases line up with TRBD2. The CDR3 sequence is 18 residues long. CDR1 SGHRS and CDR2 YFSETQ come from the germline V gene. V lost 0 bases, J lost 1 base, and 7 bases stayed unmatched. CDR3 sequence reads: CASSLAVAGGPGTDTQYF. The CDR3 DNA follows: TGCGCCAGCAGCTTGGCGGTAGCGGGGGGGCCGGGCACAGATACGCAGTATTTT.